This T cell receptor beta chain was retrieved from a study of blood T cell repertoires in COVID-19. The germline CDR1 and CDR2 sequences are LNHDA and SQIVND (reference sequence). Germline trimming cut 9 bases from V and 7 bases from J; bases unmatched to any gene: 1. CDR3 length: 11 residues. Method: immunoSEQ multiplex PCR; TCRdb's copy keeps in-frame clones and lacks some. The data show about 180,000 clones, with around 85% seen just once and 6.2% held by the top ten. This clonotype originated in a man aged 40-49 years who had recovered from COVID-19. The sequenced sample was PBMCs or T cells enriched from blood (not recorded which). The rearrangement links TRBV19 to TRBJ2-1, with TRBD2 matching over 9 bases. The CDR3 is CASLAGNEQFF. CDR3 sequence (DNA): TGTGCCAGCCTAGCGGGAAATGAGCAGTTCTTC.